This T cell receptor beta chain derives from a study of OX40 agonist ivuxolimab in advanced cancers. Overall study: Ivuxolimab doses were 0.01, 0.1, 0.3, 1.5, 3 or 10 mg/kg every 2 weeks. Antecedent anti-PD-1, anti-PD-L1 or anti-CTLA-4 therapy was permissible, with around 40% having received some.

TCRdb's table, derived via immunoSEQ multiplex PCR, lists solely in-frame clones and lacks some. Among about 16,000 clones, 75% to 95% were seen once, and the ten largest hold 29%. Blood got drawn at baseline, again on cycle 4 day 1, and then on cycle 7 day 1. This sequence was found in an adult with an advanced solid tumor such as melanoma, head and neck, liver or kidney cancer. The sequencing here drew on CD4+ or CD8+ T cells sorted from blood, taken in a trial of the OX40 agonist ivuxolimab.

The CDR3 loop is CASSPGLAFQETQYF. CDR3 DNA: TGTGCCAGCAGCCCAGGACTAGCGTTCCAAGAGACCCAGTACTTC. The chain employs TRBV9 and TRBJ2-5; TRBD2 agrees at 9 bases. The V and J ends lost 4 bases and 1 base, in that order; junction bases with no gene match: 5. The CDR3 length is 15 residues. Germline-derived CDR1 and CDR2 are SGDLS and YYNGEE. Looking up the rest from reference TRBV9 and TRBJ2-5 gives the full variable domain: DSGVTQTPKHLITATGQRVTLRCSPRSGDLSVYWYQQSLDQGLQFLIQYYNGEERAKGNILERFSAQQFPDLHSELNLSSLELGDSALYFCASSPGLAFQETQYFGPGTRLLVL.